This T cell receptor beta chain was profiled in a study of radiation and T cells in renal cell carcinoma. Study information: Nephrectomy followed 15 Gy stereotactic body radiation by 4 weeks.

Time point given: blood 2 weeks post-SBRT. Specified treatment: 15 Gy SBRT to primary tumor, nephrectomy 4 weeks later. Clear cell pathology was present in this patient's renal cell carcinoma. Overall study findings and caveats: In blood, top tumor clones expanded by 2 weeks, shrinking by 4. Without pretreatment biopsies, baseline tumor clonotype presence was undetermined.

Libraries were prepared by immunoSEQ multiplex PCR; TCRdb keeps only in-frame clonotypes and omits some of them. The sample includes some 58,000 clones, roughly 79% of them seen just once. A word on this clone: Its specificity is unknown.

The CDR3 consists of 12 residues. The germline CDR1 and CDR2 sequences are SGHRS and YFSETQ. V shed 0 bases and J shed 8 bases, with 7 bases lying between them. The TCR sequence derives from a man aged 60 to 69 with renal cell carcinoma. V usage is TRBV5-1 and J usage is TRBJ2-3; D not certain. This specimen was blood, taken from a patient whose treatment included radiotherapy and nephrectomy. CDR3 nucleotide sequence: TGCGCCAGCAGCTTGGAGATGAGTACGCAGTATTTT. This translates into CASSLEMSTQYF.